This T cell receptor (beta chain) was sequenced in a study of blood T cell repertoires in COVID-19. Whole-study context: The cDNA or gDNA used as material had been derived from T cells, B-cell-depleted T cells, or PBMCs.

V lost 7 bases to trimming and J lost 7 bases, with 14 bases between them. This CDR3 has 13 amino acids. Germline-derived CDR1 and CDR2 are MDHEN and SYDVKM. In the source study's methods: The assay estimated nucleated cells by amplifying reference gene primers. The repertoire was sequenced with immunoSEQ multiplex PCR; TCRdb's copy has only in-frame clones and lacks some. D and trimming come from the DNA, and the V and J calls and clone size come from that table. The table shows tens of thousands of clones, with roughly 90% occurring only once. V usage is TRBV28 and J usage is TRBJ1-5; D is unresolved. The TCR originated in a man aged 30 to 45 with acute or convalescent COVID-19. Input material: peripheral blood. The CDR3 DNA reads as TGTGCCAGCACTTGGCGCCCGGGGCAGCCCCAGCATTTT. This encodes CASTWRPGQPQHF.